The entry below gives a single T cell receptor (beta chain) sequence along with its context. This same CDR3 is encoded by further DNA sequences in the sample. Measured with immunoSEQ multiplex PCR; TCRdb has only the in-frame clones, and not every one. The sample has around 35,000 clones, roughly 90% seen once. The data are from a study of T cell changes during pregnancy in multiple sclerosis. V shed 1 base and J 6 bases; nucleotides not matched to a gene: 6. Germline CDR1 SNHLY, CDR2 FYNNEI. This CDR3 is 15 amino acids long. The clonotype comes from a female donor with multiple sclerosis, enrolled in a pregnancy study. The specimen comprised CD8+ T cells from peripheral blood mononuclear cells, sampled after pregnancy. The chain carries TRBV2 and TRBJ2-3; TRBD2 agrees at 8 bases. In DNA, the CDR3 is TGTGCCAGCAGTGAAGGAGCGGGGGAGTATGATACGCAGTATTTT. Its protein is CASSEGAGEYDTQYF.